This TCR beta chain was profiled in a study of cytomegalovirus exposure and HLA in healthy donors. General observations from the study: Reportedly, cytomegalovirus status was diagnosed with high sensitivity and specificity.

With regard to this clone: The antigen is not known.

Primers: 60 Vbeta forward and 13 Jbeta reverse. Sequenced by immunoSEQ multiplex PCR; TCRdb stores in-frame clones only, minus some. The sample has under 200,000 clones; roughly 76% are singletons. CDR1 is ENHRY and CDR2 is SYGVKD in the germline V gene. Losses at the gene ends were 11 bases for V and 4 bases for J; bases not matched to a gene: 3. The CDR3 is made up of 11 amino acids. The receptor was isolated from a woman in her forties or fifties in good health and CMV-seronegative. The chain uses TRBV10-3 and TRBJ2-3, with 7 positions matching TRBD2. Specimen: PBMCs. CDR3 loop: CAAGGSDTQYF. As DNA, the CDR3 is TGTGCCGCCGGGGGGTCAGATACGCAGTATTTT.